This TCR beta chain was identified during a study of blood T cells in healthy people across ages. Together with a sample-barcoded 5' primer, a J-beta primer mix was included in a second PCR lasting 7 to 11 cycles. Each cDNA molecule received a tag from a template-switch adaptor that had 12 random nucleotides. Each CDR3 protein gets one entry after TCRdb re-called the 5' RACE reads with MiXCR. Of about 640,000 distinct CDR3 sequences detected, approximately 50% appear once; the ten largest clones hold 30% to 45%. The length of the CDR3 is 11 residues. Germline lookup yields CDR1 DFQATT and CDR2 SNEGSKA (reference sequence). Trimming stripped 5 bases from V and 5 bases from J, with 10 bases between.

This clonotype was sampled from a man aged 55 to 70 in good health. The specimen was blood. The chain links TRBV20-1 to TRBJ2-7; D is possibly TRBD2 (7 bases). The CDR3 DNA reads TGCAGTGCTCGGGGGGCGAACGAGCAGTACTTC. Translating it yields CSARGANEQYF.